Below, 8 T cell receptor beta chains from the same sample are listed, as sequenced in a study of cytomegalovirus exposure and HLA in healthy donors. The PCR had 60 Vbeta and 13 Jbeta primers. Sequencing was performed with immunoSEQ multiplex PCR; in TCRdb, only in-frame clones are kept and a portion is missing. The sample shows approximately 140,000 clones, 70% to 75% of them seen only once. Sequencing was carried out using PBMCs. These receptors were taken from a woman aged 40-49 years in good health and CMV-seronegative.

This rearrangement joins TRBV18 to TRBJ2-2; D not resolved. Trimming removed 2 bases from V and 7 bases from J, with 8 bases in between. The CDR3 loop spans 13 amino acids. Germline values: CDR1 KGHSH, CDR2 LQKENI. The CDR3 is CASSPGHNGELFF. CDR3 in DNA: TGTGCCAGCTCACCAGGGCATAACGGGGAGCTGTTTTTT.

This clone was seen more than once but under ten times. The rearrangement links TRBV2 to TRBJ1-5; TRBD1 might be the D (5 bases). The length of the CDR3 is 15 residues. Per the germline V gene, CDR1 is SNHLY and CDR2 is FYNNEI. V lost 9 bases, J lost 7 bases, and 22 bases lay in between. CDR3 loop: CASARGGARVQPQHF. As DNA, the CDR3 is TGTGCCAGTGCACGGGGGGGTGCGAGGGTACAGCCCCAGCATTTT.

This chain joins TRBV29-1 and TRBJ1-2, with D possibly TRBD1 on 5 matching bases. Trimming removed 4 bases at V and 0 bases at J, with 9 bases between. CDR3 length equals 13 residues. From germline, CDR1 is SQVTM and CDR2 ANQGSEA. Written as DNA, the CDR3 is TGCAGCGTTGGGGGCAGGGCTAACTATGGCTACACCTTC. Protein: CSVGGRANYGYTF.

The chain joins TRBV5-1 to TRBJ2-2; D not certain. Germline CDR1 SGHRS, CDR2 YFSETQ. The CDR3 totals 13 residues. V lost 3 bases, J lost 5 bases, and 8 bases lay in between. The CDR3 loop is CASSSPRTGELFF. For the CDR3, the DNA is TGCGCCAGCAGCTCGCCTAGGACCGGGGAGCTGTTTTTT.

The chain's CDR3 is CASSQGDIYSPLHF. The CDR3 region has the DNA TGTGCCAGCAGCCAAGGGGATATCTATTCACCCCTCCACTTT. V usage is TRBV7-9 and J usage is TRBJ1-6; a weak D match, TRBD1 (5 bases). V lost 5 bases and J 8 bases, leaving 13 bases between the germline ends. The CDR3 extends over 14 amino acids. Germline-derived CDR1 and CDR2 are SEHNR and FQNEAQ (reference sequence). Looking up the rest from reference TRBV7-9 and TRBJ1-6 gives the full variable domain: DTGVSQNPRHKITKRGQNVTFRCDPISEHNRLYWYRQTLGQGPEFLTYFQNEAQLEKSRLLSDRFSAERPKGSFSTLEIQRTEQGDSAMYLCASSQGDIYSPLHFGNGTRLTVT.

In nucleotides, the CDR3 is TGTGCCAGCAGATCAGGGGGCCACACTGAAGCTTTCTTT. It codes for CASRSGGHTEAFF. This chain connects TRBV27 to TRBJ1-1; 8 bases are a match to TRBD1. J lost 3 bases, V lost 6 bases, and 3 bases had no gene match. The CDR3 is 13 amino acids. Germline V gives CDR1 MNHEY, CDR2 SMNVEV (reference sequence).

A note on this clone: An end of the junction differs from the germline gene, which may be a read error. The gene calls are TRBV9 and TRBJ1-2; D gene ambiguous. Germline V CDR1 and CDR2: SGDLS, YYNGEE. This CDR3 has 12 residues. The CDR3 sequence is CASSVAERIFFF. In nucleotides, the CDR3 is TGTGCCAGCAGCGTAGCCGAGAGGATTTTTTTCTTC.

Here the CDR3 DNA reads TGCGCCAGCAGTGAACAAGATCTACGGGCCGACTATAGCAATCAGCCCCAGCATTTT. Translating gives CASSEQDLRADYSNQPQHF. V is TRBV10-2 and J is TRBJ1-5; D call uncertain. Germline V gene lookup returns CDR1 WSHSY and CDR2 SAAADI. V was trimmed by 3 bases and J by 0 bases, leaving 21 bases between them. The CDR3 is made up of 19 amino acids.